These 28 T cell receptor beta chains were sequenced from one sample in a study of vaccination and CD4 T cells after COVID-19. Once obtained from cultured CD4+ T cells, the DNA was sequenced using the Oncomine TCR Beta short-read assay. TCRdb re-called the PCR reads with MiXCR, one entry per CDR3 protein. The sample yields approximately 19,000 distinct CDR3 sequences, roughly half seen once. These receptors are not linked to any known antigen. Regarding treatment: roughly ten-day PBMC culture with coronavirus spike peptide pools or control peptides (ViraFEST assay). The sample was CD4+ T cells from blood, cultured in vitro, taken after SARS-CoV-2 vaccination. These receptors all stem from a human donor who had recovered from COVID-19.

This chain connects TRBV7-9 to TRBJ1-5; D ambiguous. CDR1 and CDR2 from the germline V gene are SEHNR and FQNEAQ (reference sequence). This CDR3 has 12 residues. V lost 2 bases and J lost 6, with 5 bases in between. The CDR3 here is CASSLPGQPQHF. CDR3 sequence (DNA): TGTGCCAGCAGCTTACCCGGTCAGCCCCAGCATTTT.

The chain combines TRBV28 with TRBJ1-5; D might be TRBD1 (6 bases). CDR1 and CDR2 from the germline V gene are MDHEN and SYDVKM. Trimming stripped 5 bases from V and 6 bases from J, with 17 bases between. The CDR3 is 15 amino acids. The CDR3 loop is CASSRAKQGLQPQHF. The CDR3 DNA is TGTGCCAGCAGTCGAGCCAAACAGGGACTTCAGCCCCAGCATTTT.

This clonotype has just a few counts. This chain joins TRBV10-3 and TRBJ1-1; TRBD1 is a possible D gene (5 bases). Deletions cut 0 bases from V and 8 bases from J, with 7 bases between. This CDR3 is 12 amino acids long. Germline lookup yields CDR1 ENHRY and CDR2 SYGVKD. CDR3: CAISESRDEAFF. In nucleotides, the CDR3 is TGTGCCATCAGTGAGTCCCGGGACGAAGCTTTCTTT.

The chain has TRBV28 and TRBJ2-2; D possibly corresponds to TRBD1 (5 bases). Germline V gene data show CDR1 as MDHEN and CDR2 as SYDVKM. CDR3 length equals 16 residues. V was shortened by 5 bases and J by 0 bases, with 13 bases between the two germline ends. The DNA for the CDR3 is TGTGCCAGCAGTCCCCAGGGATCCGCGAACACCGGGGAGCTGTTTTTT. Translation: CASSPQGSANTGELFF.

The chain links TRBV11-3 to TRBJ1-2, with a weak D call TRBD1 (5 bases). The germline CDR1 and CDR2 sequences are SGHNT and YENEEA. Between the trimmed V and J ends, which lost 0 bases and 8 bases, there was a span of 16 bases. This CDR3 is built from 15 residues. For the CDR3, the DNA is TGTGCCAGCAGCTTAGACGGAGGGCTAGGGACCGGCTACACCTTC. Translation: CASSLDGGLGTGYTF.

This clonotype was counted a few times. The V gene is TRBV20-1, the J gene TRBJ2-5; the match to TRBD2 covers 12 bases. Germline trimming cut 3 bases from V and 4 bases from J; bases unmatched to any gene: 6. Germline CDR1 DFQATT, CDR2 SNEGSKA (reference sequence). The CDR3 covers 15 residues. The CDR3 DNA reads as TGCAGTGCTAGCAAAGGACTAGCGGGGTCAGAGACCCAGTACTTC. This codes for CSASKGLAGSETQYF.

The J gene is TRBJ2-3, the V gene TRBV2; TRBD2 matches 7 bases. CDR1 and CDR2 from the germline V gene are SNHLY and FYNNEI. The CDR3 extends over 15 amino acids. V lost 2 bases, J lost 9 bases, and 11 bases stayed unmatched. CDR3 bases: TGTGCCAGCAGTGAATTAGCGGGTGATTCGGGGACGCAGTATTTT. Translated, it gives CASSELAGDSGTQYF.

This clonotype was recorded a few times. The rearrangement uses TRBV19 and TRBJ1-5, with D possibly TRBD1 on 5 matching bases. This CDR3 is built from 16 residues. CDR1 is LNHDA, CDR2 SQIVND, per germline (reference sequence). V lost 7 bases, J lost 3 bases, and 19 bases lay in between. CDR3 loop: CASTPRQGIVNQPQHF. For the CDR3, the DNA is TGTGCCAGTACCCCCCGCCAGGGAATAGTCAATCAGCCCCAGCATTTT.

CDR3 DNA: TGTGCCAGTAGTAGGACTAGCGGGAGGGGCACAGATACGCAGTATTTT. Protein sequence: CASSRTSGRGTDTQYF. V is TRBV19 and J is TRBJ2-3; 15 nucleotides agree with TRBD2. The CDR3 consists of 16 residues. The trim removed 4 bases at V and 1 base at J, leaving 0 bases unmatched. Germline-derived CDR1 and CDR2 are LNHDA and SQIVND (reference sequence).

J is TRBJ2-3 and V is TRBV7-9; 13 nucleotides line up with TRBD2. The CDR3 contains 16 residues. V lost 5 bases to trimming and J lost 0 bases; unmatched junction nucleotides: 2. The germline CDR1 and CDR2 sequences are SEHNR and FQNEAQ (reference sequence). The CDR3 spells CASSPGLAGSTDTQYF. The CDR3 DNA reads as TGTGCCAGCAGCCCGGGACTAGCGGGAAGCACAGATACGCAGTATTTT.

The chain links TRBV20-1 to TRBJ2-4, with a tentative D call TRBD1 (5 bases). V lost 0 bases and J lost 0, with 6 bases in between. From germline, CDR1 is DFQATT and CDR2 SNEGSKA (reference sequence). This CDR3 has 14 amino acids. CDR3 nucleotide sequence: TGCAGTGCTAGAGACAGGGCAGCCAAAAACATTCAGTACTTC. It yields the protein CSARDRAAKNIQYF.

V and J are TRBV7-8 and TRBJ1-6; possible D gene TRBD1, 5 bases. There are 14 residues in the CDR3. The germline gives CDR1 SGHVS, CDR2 FQNEAQ. Between the trimmed V and J ends, which lost 11 bases and 4 bases, there was a span of 15 bases. The CDR3 region has the DNA TGTGCCTCCCAGGGATCCGGATATAATTCACCCCTCCACTTT. Residues: CASQGSGYNSPLHF.

This clonotype appeared a few times. The chain links TRBV7-9 to TRBJ1-6; D unresolved. The germline CDR1 and CDR2 sequences are SEHNR and FQNEAQ (reference sequence). Deletions cut 1 base from V and 8 bases from J, with 3 bases between. CDR3 length: 12 residues. DNA of the CDR3: TGTGCCAGCAGCTTAGACGATTCACCCCTCCACTTT. Translating gives CASSLDDSPLHF.

This chain joins TRBV7-9 and TRBJ1-1; a weak D match, TRBD1 (5 bases). The V end lost 7 bases, the J end lost 6 bases, and 9 bases lay between the germline ends. Germline V gene sequence: CDR1 SEHNR, CDR2 FQNEAQ (reference sequence). The CDR3 is 11 amino acids. The CDR3 spells CASTRTSEAFF. CDR3 coding DNA: TGTGCCAGCACTCGGACATCTGAAGCTTTCTTT.

This clonotype was seen more than once but under ten times. This chain links TRBV7-6 with TRBJ2-5; 7 nucleotides match TRBD2. Germline-derived CDR1 and CDR2 are SGHVS and FNYEAQ. The CDR3 runs 17 residues. The junction had 12 bases not matched to a gene; V was cut back by 5 bases and J by 0 bases. The CDR3 sequence is CASSPRMRGRDQETQYF. The CDR3 DNA follows: TGTGCCAGCAGCCCGCGGATGCGCGGGAGAGACCAAGAGACCCAGTACTTC.

Only one count was recorded for this clonotype. The chain links TRBV6-1 to TRBJ2-1, with no clear D. CDR3 length: 14 residues. V dropped 0 bases and J dropped 6 bases, with 9 bases sitting between them. CDR1 and CDR2 from the germline V gene are MNHNS and SASEGT. Here the CDR3 reads CASSEAQPVNEQFF. The CDR3 bases are TGTGCCAGCAGTGAAGCGCAGCCAGTCAATGAGCAGTTCTTC.

This clonotype appeared once. The CDR3 DNA sequence: TGTGCCAGCAGCTTAGACGGGCCGGGCACAGATACGCAGTATTTT. Its protein product is CASSLDGPGTDTQYF. The chain couples TRBV7-3 to TRBJ2-3, with D uncertain. CDR3 length: 15 residues. Trimming shortened V by 2 bases and J by 1 base, and 10 bases separated the two germline ends. Germline V gene data show CDR1 as SGHTA and CDR2 as FQGTGA.

The CDR3 bases are TGCAGTGCTAGAGATCGGGACAGGCCCTTCTATGGCTACACCTTC. Residues: CSARDRDRPFYGYTF. This chain connects TRBV20-1 to TRBJ1-2, with 8 positions matching TRBD1. Germline-derived CDR1 and CDR2 are DFQATT and SNEGSKA (reference sequence). The length of the CDR3 is 15 residues. After removal of 0 bases from V and 4 bases from J, the junction contained 7 bases not matched to a gene.

The rearrangement uses TRBV6-1 and TRBJ1-2; possible D gene TRBD1, 5 bases. Germline CDR1 is MNHNS and CDR2 is SASEGT. This CDR3 has 15 residues. Trimming removed 6 bases at V and 8 bases at J, with 22 bases between. The CDR3 coding sequence is TGTGCCAGCAGCCTCAGTGACAGCTTGTATGGCGGCTACACCTTC. Protein product: CASSLSDSLYGGYTF.

The gene calls are TRBV7-9 and TRBJ2-7; 9 bases fit TRBD2. The V gene end was trimmed by 1 base and the J gene end by 3 bases; junction bases not matched to a gene: 7. In germline, CDR1 is SEHNR, CDR2 FQNEAQ (reference sequence). There are 16 residues in the CDR3. CDR3 loop: CASSLETSGYVYEQYF. In DNA form, the CDR3 reads TGTGCCAGCAGCTTAGAAACTAGCGGGTACGTCTACGAGCAGTACTTC.

This clonotype was recorded once. This chain joins TRBV6-5 and TRBJ1-5, with TRBD1 matching 7 bases. The germline V gene encodes CDR1 MNHEY and CDR2 SVGAGI. Trimming cost V 4 bases and J 2 bases; bases outside gene matches: 8. The CDR3 spans 16 residues. CDR3 sequence: CASSSQYRGGNQPQHF. The CDR3 DNA follows: TGTGCCAGCAGTTCCCAGTACAGGGGCGGCAATCAGCCCCAGCATTTT.

This clonotype has only a few counts. The chain links TRBV7-2 to TRBJ1-2, with D uncertain. The CDR3 spans 15 residues. Germline V lookup: CDR1 SGHTA, CDR2 FQGNSA. The V and J ends lost 5 bases and 8 bases respectively, with 21 bases between them. CDR3 amino acids: CASSLLTATSSGYTF. CDR3 bases: TGTGCCAGCAGCCTGTTAACGGCGACAAGTTCGGGCTACACCTTC. Combining the CDR3 with reference TRBV7-2 and TRBJ1-2 gives the whole variable domain GAGVSQSPSNKVTEKGKDVELRCDPISGHTALYWYRQSLGQGLEFLIYFQGNSAPDKSGLPSDRFSAERTGGSVSTLTIQRTQQEDSAVYLCASSLLTATSSGYTFGSGTRLTVV.

This clonotype turned up a few times. This CDR3 is CASSIGGTLDQETQYF. CDR3 nucleotides: TGTGCCAGTAGTATCGGTGGGACCTTGGACCAAGAGACCCAGTACTTC. The chain links TRBV19 to TRBJ2-5, with D perhaps TRBD1 or TRBD2 (5 bases each). CDR1 LNHDA and CDR2 SQIVND come from the germline V gene (reference sequence). The CDR3 contains 16 residues. V lost 3 bases and J 0 bases, leaving 14 bases between the germline ends.

J is TRBJ1-5 and V is TRBV20-1; D unclear. Germline loops: CDR1 DFQATT, CDR2 SNEGSKA (reference sequence). CDR3 length: 14 residues. The V end was cut by 5 bases, the J end by 4 bases, with 15 bases between. The CDR3 bases are TGCAGTGCTTCGACTGGCGTGATTAATCAGCCCCAGCATTTT. Translated, it gives CSASTGVINQPQHF.

The chain uses TRBV28 and TRBJ2-1; D may correspond to TRBD1 or TRBD2 (5 bases each). This CDR3 spans 13 amino acids. V lost 5 bases and J lost 9, with 14 bases in between. Germline-derived CDR1 and CDR2 are MDHEN and SYDVKM. The CDR3 nucleotides are TGTGCCAGCAGTGATTTCGGGGCGGGTGAGCAGTTCTTC. This translates into CASSDFGAGEQFF. Combining the CDR3 with reference TRBV28 and TRBJ2-1 gives the whole variable domain DVKVTQSSRYLVKRTGEKVFLECVQDMDHENMFWYRQDPGLGLRLIYFSYDVKMKEKGDIPEGYSVSREKKERFSLILESASTNQTSMYLCASSDFGAGEQFFGPGTRLTVL.

V and J are TRBV30 and TRBJ2-5; D is unresolved. The CDR3 extends over 13 amino acids. Germline V gene data show CDR1 as GTSNPN and CDR2 as SVGIG (reference sequence). V was pared by 6 bases and J by 8 bases, with 19 bases between. CDR3 region: CACTETQRGTQYF. The DNA for the CDR3 is TGTGCCTGTACCGAGACGCAGAGAGGAACCCAGTACTTC.

The chain carries TRBV4-1 and TRBJ2-5; D is uncertain. There are 13 residues in the CDR3. V shed 1 base and J shed 2 bases, with 5 bases lying between them. Germline V gene lookup returns CDR1 MGHRA and CDR2 YSYEKL. Here the CDR3 DNA reads TGCGCCAGCAGCCAAGCGTATCAAGAGACCCAGTACTTC. Translated, it gives CASSQAYQETQYF.

The chain carries TRBV2 and TRBJ1-2; 8 bases agree with TRBD1. V shed 6 bases, J shed 8 bases, and the junction held 8 bases outside the gene matches. CDR1 and CDR2 (germline): SNHLY, FYNNEI. This CDR3 has 13 amino acids. CDR3 in amino acids: CASRATGAVGYTF. CDR3 DNA sequence: TGTGCCAGCAGGGCGACAGGGGCGGTCGGCTACACCTTC.